This T cell receptor (beta chain) was obtained from a study of memory CD4+ T cells and cytomegalovirus serostatus. On the study more broadly: Donors were healthy Belgian adults, under 10 CMV seropositive and 20 to 30 seronegative. General study findings and limits: About two fifths of the roughly 150 known CMV-associated TCRbeta sequences appeared in CD4+ memory.

Remarks on this clone: The antigen is unknown.

Only in-frame clones appear in the TCRdb table, and some are missing; sequencing was by immunoSEQ multiplex PCR. This repertoire shows approximately 40,000 clones, more than 60% found once; its top ten account for around 0.6%. V dropped 5 bases and J dropped 10 bases, with 14 bases sitting between them. The CDR3 runs to 12 residues. In germline, CDR1 is SGHVS, CDR2 FQNEAQ. The sort gate was single viable CD3+CD4+CD8-CD45RO+ cells for memory CD4+ T cells. Total CD4+ T cells were enriched by CD4 positive selection. The chain recombines TRBV7-8 with TRBJ1-1, with D maybe TRBD1 (5 bases). This receptor was obtained from an adult in good health and CMV-seronegative. Sequencing was performed on memory CD4+ T cells from blood. Here the CDR3 reads CASSAGGGAAFF. For the CDR3, the DNA is TGTGCCAGCAGCGCCGGGGGGGGAGCAGCTTTCTTT.